This T cell receptor beta chain was found in a study of blood T cell repertoires in COVID-19. The wider study: T cells, B-cell-depleted T cells, or PBMCs supplied cDNA or gDNA.

V was trimmed by 2 bases and J by 6 bases, leaving 8 bases between them. This CDR3 region has 14 residues. Looked up from germline, CDR1 is MNHNY and CDR2 is SVGAGI (reference sequence). How the authors handled the data: The authors estimated nucleated cell counts from reference gene primer amplification. Data came from immunoSEQ multiplex PCR; TCRdb stores just in-frame clones and leaves some out. V, J and clone size are those of that table, while D and trimming were read from the DNA. The repertoire holds 26,000 or so clones, with 60% to 70% as singletons. This clone was picked up a small number of times.

The receptor's source is a man between 60 and 75 years old with active or convalescent COVID-19. The chain employs TRBV6-6 and TRBJ1-6; no clear D gene. Sequenced sample: peripheral blood. CDR3 sequence reads: CASSYDAGNSPLHF. Written as DNA, the CDR3 is TGTGCCAGCAGTTACGATGCGGGTAATTCACCCCTCCACTTT.